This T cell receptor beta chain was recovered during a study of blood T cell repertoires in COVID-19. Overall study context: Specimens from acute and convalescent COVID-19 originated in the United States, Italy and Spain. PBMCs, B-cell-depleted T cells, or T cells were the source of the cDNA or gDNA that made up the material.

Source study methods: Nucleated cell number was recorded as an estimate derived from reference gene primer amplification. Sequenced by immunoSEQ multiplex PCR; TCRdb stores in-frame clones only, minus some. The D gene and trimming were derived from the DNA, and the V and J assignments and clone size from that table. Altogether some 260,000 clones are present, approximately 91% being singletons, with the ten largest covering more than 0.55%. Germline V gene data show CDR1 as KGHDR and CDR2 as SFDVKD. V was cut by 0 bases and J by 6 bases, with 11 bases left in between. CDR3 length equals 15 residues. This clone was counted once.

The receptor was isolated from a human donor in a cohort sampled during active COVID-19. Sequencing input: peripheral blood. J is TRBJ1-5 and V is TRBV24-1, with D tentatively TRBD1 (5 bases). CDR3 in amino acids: CATSDLQLGVQPQHF. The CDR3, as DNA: TGTGCCACCAGTGATTTGCAATTAGGGGTTCAGCCCCAGCATTTT.